These 4 T cell receptor beta chains were sequenced from one sample in a study of blood T cell repertoires in COVID-19. Assay: immunoSEQ multiplex PCR; the TCRdb copy retains only in-frame clones and omits some. This table holds 300,000 to 400,000 clones, about 87% found once. Sample: peripheral blood. These receptors were obtained from a woman in her forties or fifties who had recovered from COVID-19.

Only one count was recorded for this clone. This chain uses TRBV6-4 with TRBJ1-6; D is uncertain. CDR3 length: 11 amino acids. The germline V gene encodes CDR1 MRHNA and CDR2 SNTAGT. The ends were cut back, 4 bases at V and 10 bases at J, with 5 bases in the middle. CDR3 amino acids: CASSVESPLHF. The CDR3 bases are TGTGCCAGCAGTGTTGAGTCACCCCTCCACTTT.

V and J are TRBV5-8 and TRBJ1-2, with TRBD1 identical over 8 bases. The CDR3 covers 14 residues. J was trimmed by 4 bases and V by 4 bases; bases with no gene match: 6. Germline V lookup: CDR1 SGHTS, CDR2 YDEGEE. CDR3 sequence: CASSGPQGAYGYTF. For the CDR3, the DNA is TGTGCCAGCAGCGGACCCCAGGGGGCCTATGGCTACACCTTC.

The rearrangement uses TRBV5-5 and TRBJ1-5; perhaps TRBD1 as D (6 bases). This CDR3 has 14 amino acids. The V end lost 7 bases, the J end lost 3 bases, and 14 bases lay between the germline ends. Germline lookup yields CDR1 SGHKS and CDR2 YYEKEE (reference sequence). This CDR3 reads CASSGRGFNQPQHF. In DNA form, the CDR3 reads TGTGCCAGCTCGGGGAGGGGGTTCAATCAGCCCCAGCATTTT.

The V gene is TRBV7-2, the J gene TRBJ1-4; a weak D match, TRBD1 (5 bases). The CDR3 contains 16 residues. Trimming took 4 bases from V and 3 from J, leaving 15 bases between them. Germline assignment: CDR1 SGHTA and CDR2 FQGNSA. In DNA, the CDR3 is TGTGCCAGCAGCTGGGGGGGAGGTAGGGCTAATGAAAAACTGTTTTTT. This codes for CASSWGGGRANEKLFF.